A single T cell receptor (beta chain) is shown here with its context. This clonotype was observed a handful of times. Its antigen is still unknown. Qualities for individual bases were not recorded, and no much larger clone is one base off. Receptor libraries were prepared by 5' RACE. The data were produced on an Illumina HiSeq 2500. A second PCR of roughly 7 to 12 cycles was run with a J-beta primer mix and a sample-barcoded 5' primer. Each TCR beta cDNA molecule received a unique molecular identifier from a template-switch 5' adaptor carrying 12 random nucleotides. Each sample yielded at least 2.5 million CDR3-containing paired-end reads. All of the RNA was converted into first-strand cDNA using the Mint cDNA synthesis kit, with a TRBC-specific oligonucleotide serving as the primer. All cDNA was treated with uracil-DNA glycosylase and then went through a first 18-cycle PCR with the universal primers M1SS and BC2_uni_R. The original pipeline was this. For normalization, 1 million high-quality reads, each with a distinct molecular identifier, were randomly selected from each sample. Reads with shared molecular identifiers were discarded instead of being binned into consensus sequences. MiTCR, with a Q25 quality threshold and the strictest error-elimination algorithm, was used for CDR3 identification, clonotype clustering and error correction. A nonparametric unseen species model with Euler transformation was used to estimate lower-bound total TCR beta diversity. The public reads were quality trimmed at Q25 with fastp and then assembled into clones with MiXCR by TCRdb, keeping productive beta chains. Identical CDR3 proteins give one entry, which carries the most common genes and DNA. The V and J calls and clone size are TCRdb's, not the authors'. The sample profile shows hundreds of thousands of distinct CDR3 sequences; around 50% of them were found once. Of the sample, roughly 25% falls within the top ten clones.

The data derive from a study of blood T cells in healthy people across ages (dated by TCRdb to between 2015 and 2017). About the investigation overall: In model experiments, template switching captured roughly one uniquely barcoded TCR beta cDNA molecule for every two T cells. Age-related changes in TCR beta repertoire diversity were measured in the study by deep sequencing normalized with unique cDNA molecular identifiers. Four age groups were formed from the donors: young (average 16 years), middle-aged (around 37), aged (roughly 58) and long-lived (about 75). Donors of different ages were randomly distributed across sequencing lanes to avoid experimental bias. Two additional independent replicas of 1 million unique cDNA reads from the same blood draw were analyzed for two donors (one aged 18 to 30 and one aged 80 or older). Broader findings and caveats from the paper: Compared with the aged group, the long-lived group had more naive CD4+ T cells, fewer expanded clones and increased TCR diversity, suggesting age selection. As age increased, observed TCR beta diversity per million T cells dropped in a roughly linear way, and a significant reduction was already evident by age about 40. Observed TCR beta diversity correlated strongly with the percentage of naive T cells measured by flow cytometry. Donor CMV infection status was unknown, potentially confounding age-related changes in expanded clonotypes. Conclusive comparison of naive and antigen-experienced compartments was prevented by the profiling of bulk unsorted PBMCs. Estimates of total diversity from one million sequenced T cells were regarded as lower bounds and underestimates.

The V end loses 0 bases and the J end loses 7 bases, and a stretch of 9 bases separates them. The CDR3 goes from the cysteine to the phenylalanine over 13 residues. The read is trimmed to its CDR3 DNA, 39 bases read in frame from base 1. The germline V gene (reference sequence) supplies CDR1 LGHDT and CDR2 YNNKEL. The donors were under 40 Caucasian individuals from Russia, aged roughly 6 to 100 years, who were systemically healthy. Each donor gave ten milliliters of peripheral blood, collected into EDTA-treated Vacutainer tubes. Ficoll-Paque density-gradient centrifugation was used to isolate PBMCs, with at least 6.5 million per sample. Trizol reagent was used to extract total RNA from the PBMCs, yielding at least 5.5 micrograms per sample. Naive CD45RAhigh/CD27high T cell percentages were measured by flow cytometry on a PBMC aliquot from every donor.

This receptor was obtained from a man aged 35-49 years in good health. Source material: blood. The V and J genes are TRBV3-1 and TRBJ2-5; no D gene can be assigned with confidence. The CDR3 here reads CASSQDRRGTQYF. The DNA sequence is given as TGTGCCAGCAGCCAAGATCGTAGAGGGACCCAGTACTTC.